The rows below give T cell receptor beta chains drawn from one sample of a study of cytomegalovirus exposure and HLA in healthy donors. Data came from immunoSEQ multiplex PCR; TCRdb stores just in-frame clones and leaves some out. The sample lists 150,000 or so clones; more than 75% were seen once. Sample: PBMCs. These receptors were taken from a woman under 30 in good health and CMV-seronegative. The CDR3 runs from the conserved cysteine through the conserved F or W. The D gene is left open where the match is weak. Some rows mark clone size as missing; the rest say once, few, many or name a class of expanded clone.

>TRBD1|TRBJ1-2|TRBV28|.
TGTGCCAGCAGTTTCGGACAGGGGGGCTATGGCTACACCTTC
CASSFGQGGYGYTF
>.|TRBJ2-3|TRBV4-3|.
TGCGCCAGCAGCCAGGGACAACCTAGCACAGATACGCAGTATTTT
CASSQGQPSTDTQYF
>TRBD2|TRBJ2-5|TRBV7-6|.
TGTGCCAGCAGCCTGGGACTAGCGGGGGGAAAAGAGACCCAGTACTTC
CASSLGLAGGKETQYF
>TRBD2|TRBJ2-1|TRBV7-8|.
TGTGCCAGCAGCCTACTCGCGGGGGAACACAATGAGCAGTTCTTC
CASSLLAGEHNEQFF
>TRBD1|TRBJ1-2|TRBV7-9|.
TGTGCCAGCAGCTTAGAAAGACAGGGTGGCGGCTACACCTTC
CASSLERQGGGYTF
>.|TRBJ2-7|TRBV15|.
TGTGCCACCAGCAGAGATCGGACAGCGTCCTACGAGCAGTACTTC
CATSRDRTASYEQYF
>.|TRBJ2-5|TRBV11-2|.
TGTGCCAGCAGCGCCCGGGACAATTTTAAGCAGTACTTC
CASSARDNFKQYF
>.|TRBJ2-2|TRBV7-2|once
TGTGCCAGCAGCTTGAGTCTAGCTCCCACCGGGGAGCTGTTTTTT
CASSLSLAPTGELFF
>TRBD1|TRBJ1-2|TRBV7-2|.
TGTGCCAGCAGCTTGACGACCGGACAGGGGGAAGGCTATGGCTACACCTTC
CASSLTTGQGEGYGYTF
>.|TRBJ1-5|TRBV15|.
TGTGCCACCAGCCCATGGACTGAGGGCCAGCCCCAGCATTTT
CATSPWTEGQPQHF
>.|TRBJ1-2|TRBV6-6|once
TGTGCCGCAAACCTAGGGGGGGCTGAGAACTATGGCTACACCTTC
CAANLGGAENYGYTF
>.|TRBJ2-5|TRBV4-1|few
TGCGCCAGCAGCCAAGACGATCCCGGGGAAGAGACCCAGTACTTC
CASSQDDPGEETQYF
>TRBD1|TRBJ2-4|TRBV19|.
TGTGCCAGTAGTATAGATCGAGGGGGCCGCTTGCGCCCAAACATTCAGTACTTC
CASSIDRGGRLRPNIQYF
>TRBD2|TRBJ2-3|TRBV7-2|.
TGTGCCAGCAGGAAGAGGGGCGGGGGTCCCACAGATACGCAGTATTTT
CASRKRGGGPTDTQYF
>.|TRBJ1-1|TRBV4-3|.
TGCGCCAGCAGCCAAGACAGTCTGGACCCTTGGGGGCGGACTGAAGCTTTCTTT
CASSQDSLDPWGRTEAFF
>TRBD1|TRBJ2-5|TRBV7-9|.
TGTGCCAGCAGCAACCTGGGGCAACAGGGGGGAGAGACCCAGTACTTC
CASSNLGQQGGETQYF
>TRBD1|TRBJ2-3|TRBV9|.
TGTGCCAGCAGCGCAGGACAGGGGAGTGGTACGCAGTATTTT
CASSAGQGSGTQYF
>.|TRBJ2-7|TRBV19|.
TGTGCCAGTAGTGGTCAGGGTAACTACGAGCAGTACTTC
CASSGQGNYEQYF
>.|TRBJ1-3|TRBV7-6|.
TGTGCCAGCAGCCCCGGAGCAGTGCGGAGCTCTGGAAACACCATATATTTT
CASSPGAVRSSGNTIYF
>.|TRBJ2-3|TRBV11-2|.
TGTGCCAGCAGCCCGAGCAATCTCGGCACAGATACGCAGTATTTT
CASSPSNLGTDTQYF
>.|TRBJ1-2|TRBV18|.
TGTGCCAGCTCACCTGACACGAACTATGGCTACACCTTC
CASSPDTNYGYTF
>.|TRBJ2-5|TRBV7-3|.
TGTGCCAGCAGCTTACATCCGGGTATGGAAGAGCAGTACTTC
CASSLHPGMEEQYF
>.|TRBJ2-3|TRBV7-6|.
TGTGCCAGCAGCTTAGCCCCAGGCGATACGCAGTATTTT
CASSLAPGDTQYF
>TRBD1|TRBJ2-7|TRBV27|.
TGTGCCAGCAGTCGCCAACCGGGACAGGGTTACGAGCAGTACTTC
CASSRQPGQGYEQYF
>.|TRBJ2-1|TRBV7-6|.
TGTGCCAGCAGCCCCTCTCCTAGCCTCAGCTCCTACAATGAGCAGTTCTTC
CASSPSPSLSSYNEQFF
>.|TRBJ2-1|TRBV29-1|.
TGCAGCGTTGAATGGGGCAGGGGATCCTACAATGAGCAGTTCTTC
CSVEWGRGSYNEQFF
>TRBD2|TRBJ2-7|TRBV7-9|.
TGTGCCAGCAGCCAGACTAGCGGATCAAGCCCCTACGAGCAGTACTTC
CASSQTSGSSPYEQYF
>TRBD2|TRBJ2-2|TRBV5-4|.
TGTGCCAGCAGCTTTGTAGCGGGGGGAACCGGGGAGCTGTTTTTT
CASSFVAGGTGELFF